This TCR beta chain was identified during a study of T cell responses to AZD1222 COVID-19 vaccine. With regard to this clone: Its antigen is not identified.

TCRdb's table, derived via immunoSEQ multiplex PCR, lists solely in-frame clones and lacks some. The data contain over 100,000 clones, roughly 86% of them singletons. CDR1 MDHEN and CDR2 SYDVKM come from the germline V gene. V was pared by 6 bases and J by 4 bases, with 18 bases between. The CDR3 extends over 16 amino acids. Broader study findings: Clonal diversity was possibly underestimated, and white British individuals and females predominated among donors.

The clonotype was recovered from an adult in good health. Source: peripheral blood, taken on day 0 of MenACWY control vaccination. The V call is TRBV28, the J call TRBJ2-2, with D unclear. This chain's CDR3 is CASSPPDGYFTGELFF. CDR3 DNA: TGTGCCAGCAGCCCCCCGGACGGATACTTCACCGGGGAGCTGTTTTTT.